The 18 T cell receptor beta chains below all came from one sample that was sequenced in a study of shared clonotypes between healthy human individuals. Using immunoSEQ multiplex PCR, the repertoire was profiled, and TCRdb retains in-frame clones only, with some absent. The profile shows fewer than 650,000 clones, around 78% of them singletons. Sample: PBMCs. These receptors all stem from a woman aged 40 to 50 in good health. Some clones in this sample may be carry-over from other donors' samples.

The gene calls are TRBV5-1 and TRBJ2-1, with 9 bases identical to TRBD2. Germline loops: CDR1 SGHRS, CDR2 YFSETQ. V lost 4 bases, J lost 5 bases, and 4 bases stayed unmatched. CDR3 length: 14 amino acids. This CDR3 is CASSGGLANNEQFF. CDR3 bases: TGCGCCAGCAGCGGAGGACTAGCGAACAATGAGCAGTTCTTC.

The sample holds a few counts of this clone. The chain links TRBV6-5 to TRBJ1-6, with TRBD1 matching over 7 bases. Germline lookup yields CDR1 MNHEY and CDR2 SVGAGI. The V and J ends lost 6 bases and 8 bases, in that order; junction bases with no gene match: 10. The CDR3 runs to 15 residues. The DNA of the CDR3 is TGTGCCAGCAGCCGACCGGGACAGCCTTATTCACCCCTCCACTTT. The encoded protein is CASSRPGQPYSPLHF.

This chain connects TRBV10-2 to TRBJ2-7; TRBD1 matches 9 bases. This CDR3 contains 15 residues. The trim removed 8 bases at V and 2 bases at J, leaving 10 bases unmatched. Germline V gene data show CDR1 as WSHSY and CDR2 as SAAADI. The CDR3 nucleotides read TGCGCCAGCGCGAGAACAGGGGGCCCCGCCTACGAGCAGTACTTC. Protein product: CASARTGGPAYEQYF.

This clone was found a few times. The CDR3: CASSLLVGTSGYEQYF. CDR3 nucleotides: TGTGCCAGCAGCTTATTAGTCGGGACTAGCGGGTACGAGCAGTACTTC. This sequence joins TRBV11-2 and TRBJ2-7, with 12 bases matching TRBD2. Germline values: CDR1 SGHAT, CDR2 FQNNGV. V lost 2 bases and J lost 4; bases outside the gene matches: 6. The CDR3 sequence is 16 residues long.

This chain links TRBV2 with TRBJ2-1; 9 bases fit TRBD1. Germline CDR1 reads SNHLY; CDR2 reads FYNNEI. The CDR3 sequence is 14 residues long. V shed 4 bases and J 10 bases; nucleotides not matched to a gene: 8. Written as DNA, the CDR3 is TGTGCCAGCAGTGGGACAGGGGCTACAGGGGAGCAGTTCTTC. This sequence encodes CASSGTGATGEQFF.

This clone is a singleton in its sample. V is TRBV7-2 and J is TRBJ1-1, with a possible D match to TRBD1 (5 bases). Trimming removed 7 bases at V and 1 base at J, with 13 bases between. This CDR3 is 14 amino acids long. The germline V gene encodes CDR1 SGHTA and CDR2 FQGNSA. CDR3: CASNGNGTNTEAFF. The CDR3 DNA is TGTGCCAGCAACGGTAACGGGACGAACACTGAAGCTTTCTTT.

DNA for the CDR3: TGTGCCAGTACCGAAGACATCGGAGAAAAACTGTTTTTT. As protein: CASTEDIGEKLFF. The gene calls are TRBV5-5 and TRBJ1-4, with D uncertain. The V gene lost 8 bases and the J gene lost 8 bases, with 16 bases spanning the gap. Per the germline V gene, CDR1 is SGHKS and CDR2 is YYEKEE (reference sequence). The length of the CDR3 is 13 residues. The variable domain in full, with the rest retrieved from reference TRBV5-5 and TRBJ1-4, is DAGVTQSPTHLIKTRGQQVTLRCSPISGHKSVSWYQQVLGQGPQFIFQYYEKEERGRGNFPDRFSARQFPNYSSELNVNALLLGDSALYLCASTEDIGEKLFFGSGTQLSVL.

J is TRBJ2-2 and V is TRBV9; perhaps TRBD2 as D (5 bases). Germline V gene lookup returns CDR1 SGDLS and CDR2 YYNGEE. V was pared by 5 bases and J by 4 bases, with 15 bases between. The CDR3 sequence is 15 residues long. The CDR3 DNA sequence: TGTGCCAGCAGGCCGAGTTGGGCGGGCACCGGGGAGCTGTTTTTT. Translating it yields CASRPSWAGTGELFF.

V usage is TRBV5-1 and J usage is TRBJ2-2; maybe TRBD1 (5 bases). V lost 0 bases and J 5 bases, leaving 20 bases between the germline ends. CDR3 length: 18 residues. Germline V lookup: CDR1 SGHRS, CDR2 YFSETQ. The CDR3 is CASSLALRVGAGTGELFF. Written as DNA, the CDR3 is TGCGCCAGCAGCTTGGCCCTCAGGGTAGGCGCAGGAACCGGGGAGCTGTTTTTT.

This clone was counted between two and nine times. V gene TRBV5-8 combines with J gene TRBJ2-5; D gene uncertain. V shed 4 bases and J shed 1 base, with 11 bases lying between them. Germline V lookup: CDR1 SGHTS, CDR2 YDEGEE. This CDR3 contains 14 residues. The CDR3 nucleotides are TGTGCCAGCAGCCAGGACCGGGCCCAAGAGACCCAGTACTTC. This translates into CASSQDRAQETQYF.

This sequence joins TRBV11-2 and TRBJ1-1, with D hard to call. V was clipped by 1 base and J by 5 bases, with 8 bases between them. This CDR3 has 13 residues. The germline V gene has CDR1 SGHAT and CDR2 FQNNGV. CDR3 amino acids: CASSLAQRTEAFF. CDR3 in DNA: TGTGCCAGCAGCTTAGCCCAGAGAACTGAAGCTTTCTTT.

The chain employs TRBV4-1 and TRBJ2-3; TRBD2 aligns across 14 bases. Germline-derived CDR1 and CDR2 are MGHRA and YSYEKL. V lost 4 bases to trimming and J lost 4 bases; unmatched junction nucleotides: 13. This CDR3 region has 19 residues. For the CDR3, the DNA is TGCGCCAGCAGCCGAACCGGGACTAGCGGGAGTATGAGCCCAGATACGCAGTATTTT. This gives the protein CASSRTGTSGSMSPDTQYF.

The chain employs TRBV4-1 and TRBJ2-1; weak D call: TRBD1 (6 bases). The germline V gene has CDR1 MGHRA and CDR2 YSYEKL. Trimming left V 0 bases short and J 8 bases short, with 14 bases between. The CDR3 is made up of 15 amino acids. The CDR3 nucleotides read TGCGCCAGCAGCCAAGAGGCCAGGGGTTGGGATGAGCAGTTCTTC. Its protein product is CASSQEARGWDEQFF.

The chain links TRBV7-2 to TRBJ2-1, with 7 bases that match TRBD1. This CDR3 is built from 14 residues. The V segment lost 5 bases and the J segment 8 bases; nucleotides outside the gene matches: 9. Germline-derived CDR1 and CDR2 are SGHTA and FQGNSA. CDR3 bases: TGTGCCAGCAGCCAACAGACAGGGTTCGATGAGCAGTTCTTC. This gives the protein CASSQQTGFDEQFF.

V usage is TRBV25-1 and J usage is TRBJ2-7, with D possibly TRBD1 on 6 matching bases. The V end was cut by 3 bases, the J end by 0 bases, with 9 bases between. The CDR3 spans 14 residues. Germline CDR1 is MGHDK and CDR2 is SYGVNS. CDR3 DNA: TGTGCCAGCAGTGACTGGGACACCTCCTACGAGCAGTACTTC. Protein: CASSDWDTSYEQYF.

V is TRBV19 and J is TRBJ1-1, with no clear D. The V end lost 8 bases, the J end lost 7 bases, and 14 bases lay between the germline ends. The CDR3 runs 12 residues. Per the germline V gene, CDR1 is LNHDA and CDR2 is SQIVND (reference sequence). The CDR3 DNA reads as TGTGCCAGTGGCGAGAGGGCTAATGAAGCTTTCTTT. Its translation is CASGERANEAFF.

This clone showed up many times. The chain uses TRBV30 and TRBJ2-7; 8 bases fit TRBD2. This CDR3 has 14 residues. Germline lookup yields CDR1 GTSNPN and CDR2 SVGIG (reference sequence). The J segment lost 4 bases and the V segment lost 3 bases, leaving 8 bases of the junction unmatched. CDR3 nucleotides: TGTGCCTGGAGGGAGCGGGAGTGGCGATACGAGCAGTACTTC. This translates into CAWREREWRYEQYF.

The genes are TRBV6-6 and TRBJ1-5; 7 bases align to TRBD1. The V segment lost 8 bases and the J segment 3 bases; nucleotides outside the gene matches: 7. The CDR3 runs to 14 residues. CDR1 MNHNY and CDR2 SVGAGI come from the germline V gene (reference sequence). This CDR3 is CASGRTGVNQPQHF. CDR3 bases: TGTGCCAGCGGGCGGACAGGAGTCAATCAGCCCCAGCATTTT.